Following are 3 T cell receptor beta chains from one sample sequenced in a study of CD8 T cells in Susac syndrome. The authors reverse transcribed about 0.5 to 1 ug RNA with random hexamers. TCRdb re-derived calls from the immunoSEQ multiplex PCR reads in MiXCR, one entry per CDR3 protein. Here the sample spans 150,000 or so distinct CDR3 sequences, approximately 95% being singletons. The specimen was CD4+ T cells from PBMCs. These receptors were obtained from a human donor with Susac syndrome.

J is TRBJ2-5 and V is TRBV20-1; 10 bases align to TRBD1. The CDR3 covers 15 residues. The trim removed 6 bases at V and 2 bases at J, leaving 9 bases unmatched. Germline values: CDR1 DFQATT, CDR2 SNEGSKA (reference sequence). The CDR3 DNA is TGCAGTGCCATAGGGGACAGGGGTTGGCAAGAGACCCAGTACTTC. This codes for CSAIGDRGWQETQYF.

The V and J genes are TRBV30 and TRBJ2-2, with no clear D. Germline V CDR1 and CDR2: GTSNPN, SVGIG (reference sequence). The CDR3 is 12 amino acids. V was trimmed by 2 bases and J by 1 base, leaving 2 bases between them. Written as DNA, the CDR3 is TGTGCCTGGAGTCGGAACACCGGGGAGCTGTTTTTT. It encodes CAWSRNTGELFF.

V gene TRBV6-1 combines with J gene TRBJ2-6; the D is unclear. The germline CDR1 and CDR2 sequences are MNHNS and SASEGT. CDR3 length: 15 residues. V shed 2 bases and J shed 4 bases, with 9 bases lying between them. In DNA form, the CDR3 reads TGTGCCAGCAGTGAACAGTATCCAGGGGCCAACGTCCTGACTTTC. Amino acid sequence: CASSEQYPGANVLTF.